These 24 T cell receptor beta chains were all obtained from the same sample, sequenced in a study of cytomegalovirus exposure and HLA in healthy donors. This PCR relied on a set of 60 Vbeta primers and 13 Jbeta primers. Only in-frame clones appear in the TCRdb table, and some are missing; sequencing was by immunoSEQ multiplex PCR. The data show around 130,000 clones, just over 70% seen once. The specimen sequenced was PBMCs. These receptors originate from a woman between 55 and 75 years old in good health and CMV-seropositive.

This chain links TRBV6-5 with TRBJ1-3; possibly TRBD1 for D (6 bases). The CDR3 is made up of 14 amino acids. Per the germline V gene, CDR1 is MNHEY and CDR2 is SVGAGI. Trimming left V 2 bases short and J 4 bases short, with 9 bases between. The CDR3 loop reads CASSYGGGGNTIYF. CDR3 sequence (DNA): TGTGCCAGCAGTTACGGGGGGGGCGGAAACACCATATATTTT.

The J gene is TRBJ1-4, the V gene TRBV6-1, with D perhaps TRBD1 (6 bases). The CDR3 sequence is 15 residues long. The V and J ends lost 3 bases and 3 bases respectively, with 11 bases between them. The germline gives CDR1 MNHNS, CDR2 SASEGT. Here the CDR3 DNA reads TGTGCCAGCAGTGAGGGGCAGGGGCCTAATGAAAAACTGTTTTTT. This translates into CASSEGQGPNEKLFF.

The V gene is TRBV5-6, the J gene TRBJ1-1; D possibly corresponds to TRBD1 (6 bases). The CDR3 is 15 residues long. Germline CDR1 is SGHDT and CDR2 is YYEEEE. Trimming cost V 5 bases and J 0 bases, with 14 bases left between them. The CDR3 region has the DNA TGTGCCAGCAGACTATCCGGGACACTGAACACTGAAGCTTTCTTT. Translation: CASRLSGTLNTEAFF. The full variable domain, its missing parts supplied by reference TRBV5-6 and TRBJ1-1, is DAGVTQSPTHLIKTRGQQVTLRCSPKSGHDTVSWYQQALGQGPQFIFQYYEEEERQRGNFPDRFSGHQFPNYSSELNVNALLLGDSALYLCASRLSGTLNTEAFFGQGTRLTVV.

Only a few counts were recorded for this clone. J is TRBJ1-4 and V is TRBV6-6; D unresolved. V shed 7 bases and J shed 0 bases, with 15 bases lying between them. This CDR3 region has 16 residues. Germline V lookup: CDR1 MNHNY, CDR2 SVGAGI (reference sequence). The CDR3 protein is CASTRRSGATNEKLFF. The CDR3 DNA is TGTGCCAGCACCCGAAGGAGCGGCGCAACTAATGAAAAACTGTTTTTT.

This clone came up once. The chain carries TRBV10-1 and TRBJ2-3; 7 bases are shared with TRBD1. This CDR3 is 15 amino acids long. The V segment lost 2 bases and the J segment 5 bases; nucleotides outside the gene matches: 7. The germline V gene has CDR1 WNHNN and CDR2 SYGVQD (reference sequence). CDR3 sequence (DNA): TGCGCCAGCAGTGAGGTGGGACAGCCGATAGATACGCAGTATTTT. Its translation is CASSEVGQPIDTQYF.

J is TRBJ1-2 and V is TRBV10-1, with a tentative D call TRBD1 (5 bases). The V gene's germline CDR1 is WNHNN and CDR2 SYGVQD (reference sequence). V was trimmed by 5 bases and J by 3 bases, leaving 13 bases between them. This CDR3 comprises 14 residues. Here the CDR3 DNA reads TGCGCCAGCAGTCAAGACAGAGCCGACTATGGCTACACCTTC. Its protein is CASSQDRADYGYTF.

V and J are TRBV6-5 and TRBJ2-3, with D uncertain. The V end was cut by 2 bases, the J end by 9 bases, with 12 bases between. Germline V gene data show CDR1 as MNHEY and CDR2 as SVGAGI. The CDR3 consists of 13 residues. This chain's CDR3 is CASSYTPTVTQYF. DNA of the CDR3: TGTGCCAGCAGTTACACCCCTACGGTCACGCAGTATTTT.

This rearrangement joins TRBV7-8 to TRBJ1-2, with a possible D match to TRBD1 (5 bases). This CDR3 has 14 amino acids. CDR1 is SGHVS, CDR2 FQNEAQ, per germline. Trimming took 1 base from V and 4 from J, leaving 10 bases between them. The CDR3 bases are TGTGCCAGCAGCTTAGTCGGGGGGATCTATGGCTACACCTTC. Protein: CASSLVGGIYGYTF.

This sequence joins TRBV7-8 and TRBJ1-1; D is undetermined. CDR3 size: 12 residues. Germline values: CDR1 SGHVS, CDR2 FQNEAQ. Trimming removed 1 base at V and 6 bases at J, with 6 bases between. The DNA of the CDR3 is TGTGCCAGCAGCTTAGGTTCCGCTGAAGCTTTCTTT. Residues: CASSLGSAEAFF.

The V call is TRBV4-1, the J call TRBJ1-3, with TRBD1 identical over 8 bases. This CDR3 is built from 16 residues. Germline V gene sequence: CDR1 MGHRA, CDR2 YSYEKL. After removal of 0 bases from V and 4 bases from J, the junction contained 5 bases not matched to a gene. CDR3 residues: CASSQDWTGYGNTIYF. The CDR3 bases are TGCGCCAGCAGCCAAGATTGGACAGGGTACGGAAACACCATATATTTT.

This clone appeared once. The chain links TRBV11-2 to TRBJ2-5; D remains unclear. This CDR3 is 14 amino acids long. V was pared by 5 bases and J by 3 bases, with 13 bases between. Germline CDR1 is SGHAT and CDR2 is FQNNGV. The CDR3 bases are TGTGCCAGCAGCGCAACTACCGTCGAAGAGACCCAGTACTTC. Residues: CASSATTVEETQYF.

The chain couples TRBV7-3 to TRBJ2-7, with TRBD1 matching 8 bases. The CDR3 totals 14 residues. Losses at the gene ends were 4 bases for V and 7 bases for J; bases not matched to a gene: 9. Germline V gene lookup returns CDR1 SGHTA and CDR2 FQGTGA. The CDR3 coding sequence is TGTGCCAGCAGCTCCCAGACAGGGGTGGGGGAGCAGTACTTC. Translated: CASSSQTGVGEQYF.

The CDR3 coding sequence is TGTGCCACTTCGGAATTGCGGGGTTACTACACCTTC. This sequence encodes CATSELRGYYTF. The chain carries TRBV6-6 and TRBJ1-2; D is ambiguous. Germline V gives CDR1 MNHNY, CDR2 SVGAGI (reference sequence). The ends were cut back, 10 bases at V and 10 bases at J, with 19 bases in the middle. The CDR3 length is 12 residues.

The chain employs TRBV6-5 and TRBJ2-4; the match to TRBD2 covers 7 bases. CDR1 and CDR2 from the germline V gene are MNHEY and SVGAGI. The CDR3 runs 15 residues. J was trimmed by 1 base and V by 1 base; bases with no gene match: 1. The CDR3 is CASSYYGGAKNIQYF. The CDR3 coding sequence is TGTGCCAGCAGTTACTACGGGGGGGCCAAAAACATTCAGTACTTC.

Many counts were recorded for this clone. The gene calls are TRBV2 and TRBJ1-4; D is perhaps TRBD1 (5 bases). CDR3 size: 15 residues. V dropped 7 bases and J dropped 0 bases, with 12 bases sitting between them. Germline V gives CDR1 SNHLY, CDR2 FYNNEI. CDR3 in DNA: TGTGCCAGCACCGAGGACACTTCAACTAATGAAAAACTGTTTTTT. Protein sequence: CASTEDTSTNEKLFF.

CDR3 sequence (DNA): TGTGCCAGCAGCCAGGAGGGACAGGGAGCCGAGACCCAGTACTTC. Encoded protein: CASSQEGQGAETQYF. The J gene is TRBJ2-5, the V gene TRBV5-5, with TRBD1 matching 9 bases. This CDR3 is 15 amino acids long. CDR1 and CDR2 from the germline V gene are SGHKS and YYEKEE (reference sequence). V was pared by 4 bases and J by 5 bases, with 9 bases of the junction left unmatched.

The gene calls are TRBV7-2 and TRBJ2-3; 9 bases align to TRBD2. J was trimmed by 6 bases and V by 1 base; bases with no gene match: 8. CDR1 and CDR2 from the germline V gene are SGHTA and FQGNSA. This CDR3 comprises 16 residues. The DNA for the CDR3 is TGTGCCAGCAGCTTAGGAGGGCGGGGGGGGGCCGATACGCAGTATTTT. This translates into CASSLGGRGGADTQYF.

This chain uses TRBV4-2 with TRBJ2-7; 10 bases are shared with TRBD2. Germline V gene sequence: CDR1 LGHNA, CDR2 YNFKEQ. Losses at the gene ends were 0 bases for V and 2 bases for J; bases not matched to a gene: 10. CDR3 length: 18 amino acids. CDR3 in DNA: TGTGCCAGCAGCCAAGAAAGTGGGCTAGCGGGGGCGACCTACGAGCAGTACTTC. Translation: CASSQESGLAGATYEQYF.

This chain connects TRBV29-1 to TRBJ2-5; 10 nucleotides align to TRBD1. The CDR3 has 17 residues. V lost 6 bases and J lost 1; bases outside the gene matches: 14. The V gene's germline CDR1 is SQVTM and CDR2 ANQGSEA. DNA of the CDR3: TGCAGCGTAAATGGACAGGGGGAGGCCCGTCCCCAAGAGACCCAGTACTTC. It translates to CSVNGQGEARPQETQYF.

The rearrangement links TRBV2 to TRBJ1-1, with D possibly matching TRBD1 (5 bases). Germline V gene sequence: CDR1 SNHLY, CDR2 FYNNEI. CDR3 length equals 14 residues. Trimming cost V 6 bases and J 3 bases, with 14 bases left between them. CDR3: CASSLRVTYTEAFF. CDR3 coding DNA: TGTGCCAGCAGCCTCAGGGTAACCTACACTGAAGCTTTCTTT.

The chain has TRBV18 and TRBJ2-7; D unresolved. Germline CDR1 and CDR2: KGHSH and LQKENI. This CDR3 spans 16 amino acids. The V gene lost 1 base and the J gene lost 1 base, with 14 bases spanning the gap. The DNA for the CDR3 is TGTGCCAGCTCACCACGAATCCAACAGCCATCCTACGAGCAGTACTTC. It specifies CASSPRIQQPSYEQYF.

J is TRBJ2-5 and V is TRBV5-8, with D perhaps TRBD1 (6 bases). Germline CDR1 and CDR2: SGHTS and YDEGEE. V shed 6 bases and J shed 2 bases, with 11 bases lying between them. The CDR3 is 13 residues long. CDR3 amino acids: CASTLGAQETQYF. The CDR3 coding sequence is TGTGCCAGCACCCTGGGGGCACAAGAGACCCAGTACTTC.

The chain uses TRBV2 and TRBJ1-2, with 7 bases identical to TRBD1. CDR1 SNHLY and CDR2 FYNNEI come from the germline V gene. This CDR3 spans 13 amino acids. The trim removed 0 bases at V and 5 bases at J, leaving 0 bases unmatched. For the CDR3, the DNA is TGTGCCAGCAGTGAAGCGACAGGGTATGGCTACACCTTC. Its translation is CASSEATGYGYTF.

The rearrangement uses TRBV18 and TRBJ1-5, with TRBD1 identical over 10 bases. The V gene end was trimmed by 5 bases and the J gene end by 8 bases; junction bases not matched to a gene: 3. The V gene's germline CDR1 is KGHSH and CDR2 LQKENI. The CDR3 loop spans 13 amino acids. The CDR3, as DNA: TGTGCCAGCTCAACGGACAGGGGGGAGCCCCAGCATTTT. This sequence encodes CASSTDRGEPQHF. Drawing the rest from reference TRBV18 and TRBJ1-5, the complete variable domain is NAGVMQNPRHLVRRRGQEARLRCSPMKGHSHVYWYRQLPEEGLKFMVYLQKENIIDESGMPKERFSAEFPKEGPSILRIQQVVRGDSAAYFCASSTDRGEPQHFGDGTRLSIL.